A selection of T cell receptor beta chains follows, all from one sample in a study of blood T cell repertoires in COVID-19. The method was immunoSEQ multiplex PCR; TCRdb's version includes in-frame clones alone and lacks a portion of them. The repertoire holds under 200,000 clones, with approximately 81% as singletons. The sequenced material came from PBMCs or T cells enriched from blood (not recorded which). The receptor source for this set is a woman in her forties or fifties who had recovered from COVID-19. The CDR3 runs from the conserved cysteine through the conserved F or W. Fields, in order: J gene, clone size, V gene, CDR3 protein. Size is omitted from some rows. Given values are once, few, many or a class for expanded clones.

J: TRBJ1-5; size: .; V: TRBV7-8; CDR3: CASSLGQGNGQPQHF
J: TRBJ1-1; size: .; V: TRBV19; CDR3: CASSLSGTPNTEAFF
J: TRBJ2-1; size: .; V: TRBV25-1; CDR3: CASEESGPSYNEQFF
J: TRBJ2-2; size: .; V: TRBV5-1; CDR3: CASTDRADNLNTGELFF
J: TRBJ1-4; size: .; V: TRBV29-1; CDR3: CSTQTGPNEKLFF
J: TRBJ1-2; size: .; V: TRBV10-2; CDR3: CASSETRQGYGYTF
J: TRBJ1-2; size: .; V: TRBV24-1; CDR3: CATSRDRAYGYTF
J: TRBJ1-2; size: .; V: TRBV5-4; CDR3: CASSSGTVTYGYTF
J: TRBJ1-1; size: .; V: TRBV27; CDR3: CASSSRQGMNTEAFF
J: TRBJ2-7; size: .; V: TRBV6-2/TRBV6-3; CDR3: CASSLGASGSFSYEQYF
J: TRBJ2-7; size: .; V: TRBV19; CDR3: CASSIRRGMGYEQYF
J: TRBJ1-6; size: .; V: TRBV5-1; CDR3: CASSEEATSNSPLHF
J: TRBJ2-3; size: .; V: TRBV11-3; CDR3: CASSLGGVGTDTQYF
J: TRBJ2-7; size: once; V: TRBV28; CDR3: CASSWDITAGSRLKEQYF
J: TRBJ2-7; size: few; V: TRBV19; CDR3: CASRGQVDTGQKDYEQYF
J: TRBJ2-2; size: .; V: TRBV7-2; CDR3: CASGGTGFAGELFF
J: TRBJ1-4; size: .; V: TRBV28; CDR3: CASSSRVGGRGEKLFF
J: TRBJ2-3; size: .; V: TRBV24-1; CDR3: CATSASWSGTDTQYF
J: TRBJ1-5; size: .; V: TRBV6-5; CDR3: CASSYGAGGQPQHF
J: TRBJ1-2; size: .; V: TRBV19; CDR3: CASSITGQASGYTF
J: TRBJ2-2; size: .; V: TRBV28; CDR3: CASSRRPVWRDPTGELFF
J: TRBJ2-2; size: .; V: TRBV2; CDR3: CASSPGMIGELFF
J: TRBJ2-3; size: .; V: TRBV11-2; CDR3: CASSFHSGVNMDF
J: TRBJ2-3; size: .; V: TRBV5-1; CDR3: CASSSGPGRGTDTQYF